Listed here is a single T cell receptor beta chain. This clonotype has only a few counts. Its cognate antigen has yet to be identified. No base qualities exist here, and no much larger clone lies one base off it. This sample's treatment or condition label indicates: live attenuated yellow fever vaccine strain. At every blood-draw timepoint, two biological replicates of bulk PBMCs were collected. PBMCs were isolated from peripheral blood using a standard Ficoll-Paque protocol. TriZol was used to extract RNA from bulk PBMCs, from CD4 and CD8 fractions, and from dextramer-positive and dextramer-negative fractions. This sample stems from a study of T cells after yellow fever vaccination (dated by TCRdb to 2018 to 2020). At the level of the whole study: Libraries from fractions with low cell numbers were prepared with the SMART-Seq v4 Ultra Low Input RNA kit. Blood was drawn at multiple timepoints before and after primary and secondary immunization, with bulk PBMC replicates and cell subsets isolated. The cohort comprised two healthy male donors, one aged 18 to 30 and one aged 30 to 40 years. Bulk TCR alpha and beta repertoires were sequenced longitudinally to track T-cell clones before and after primary and booster YFV17D yellow fever vaccination. Overall study results and their limits: Computational filtering was required because FACS-sorted repertoires could contain abundant contaminating clonotypes from the bulk population. The secondary T-cell response was weaker than the primary response but faster, peaking on day 5 instead of day 15. A small fraction of clonotypes showed up in both the CD4 and CD8 compartments, probably as a result of convergent recombination. Because the study included only a couple of donors, the extent to which the findings can be generalized is limited. After the booster, most of the clones that had expanded following primary vaccination were detected again (96% of CD4 and more than 85% of CD8), which suggests that memory was broadly maintained.

Trimming at the junction amounts to 6 bases on V and 6 bases on J, and the germline ends lie 21 bases apart. The CDR3, cysteine through phenylalanine, is 15 amino acids long. The read is trimmed to its CDR3 DNA, 45 bases read in frame from base 1. Based on the germline V gene, the CDR1 and CDR2 sequences are MNHEY and SVGAGI. TCR cDNA was synthesized by 5'RACE template switching, which introduced a universal primer site and unique molecular identifiers. Priming for cDNA synthesis came from both the TCR alpha and TCR beta constant segments. Library amplification used two PCR steps, and the second PCR step added sample barcodes and sequencing adapters. Sequencing of libraries was done on Illumina HiSeq 2500 (2x100 bp) or NovaSeq (2x150 bp). On the authors' methods: MIGEC handled demultiplexing of reads and collapsing into UMI consensus sequences, while MiXCR performed V(D)J alignment. Using edgeR on replicate PBMC samples, clonotypes were called vaccine-responding if FDR was below 0.01 and the log2 fold change was above 5 up to day 15. Bulk clonotypes were assigned CD4 or CD8 identity according to which sequenced CD4 or CD8 repertoire held them at higher abundance. Through fastp at Q25 and MiXCR, TCRdb rebuilt clones from the public reads, retaining in-frame beta chains. Rows matching on CDR3 protein sequence are summarized as one entry with the most common DNA and genes. What appears here as the V and J calls and clone size reflects TCRdb's work, not the paper's. Across this sample there are just under 600,000 distinct CDR3 sequences, with 13% seen only once. The leading ten clones occupy over 12% of the sample.

The sequence joins TRBV6-5 to TRBJ2-7; the D gene could be either TRBD1 or TRBD2, each agreeing at 5 bases. Source: PBMCs, taken on the day of the yellow fever booster vaccination. The receptor comes from a man younger than 40 who received the YFV17D yellow fever vaccine. Read as DNA, the sequence is TGTGCCAGCAGCTATAATGGGTTGGGGGTCCTCGAGCAGTACTTC. This sequence encodes CASSYNGLGVLEQYF.